This T cell receptor (beta chain) was profiled in a study of T-cell reconstitution after alpha-beta-depleted transplantation in children. This CDR3 is 12 amino acids long. Germline assignment: CDR1 SGHVS and CDR2 FNYEAQ. Trimming stripped 4 bases from V and 12 bases from J, with 13 bases between. This clonotype has a handful of counts. Unique molecular identifiers were built into the TCRbeta library. MiXCR, applied by TCRdb to the PCR reads, yields one record per CDR3 protein. Found here are 440,000 or so distinct CDR3 sequences, 11% of them singletons; the top ten hold roughly 5.1%. Sequencing was performed on PBMCs from the stem cell graft donor, taken from the stem cell graft. This receptor was obtained from a human donor who donated a stem cell graft to a child with acute myeloid leukemia. The chain joins TRBV7-6 to TRBJ2-1; tentative D call: TRBD2 (6 bases). This CDR3 reads CASSSPDGGQFF. CDR3 in DNA: TGTGCCAGCAGCTCACCCGACGGGGGGCAGTTCTTC.